The present T cell receptor (beta chain) was sequenced within a study of cytomegalovirus exposure and HLA in healthy donors. The study, taken as a whole, reports: In vitro experiments confirmed that three CMV-associated chains were specific for CMV antigens. Follow-up analysis found HLA locus-dependent TCR association rates, highest for DRB1 and lowest for HLA-C. Across donors, most TCRs were seen rarely, yet some public ones were widespread. Previous analysis showed most TCR beta V segments were productive about 87% or about 30% of the time.

Comments on this clone: Antigen: not known.

Germline loops: CDR1 SQVTM, CDR2 ANQGSEA. This CDR3 has 15 residues. The ends were cut back, 6 bases at V and 5 bases at J, with 22 bases in the middle. Both 60 Vbeta primers and 13 Jbeta primers went into the PCR. Sequenced by immunoSEQ multiplex PCR; TCRdb stores in-frame clones only, minus some. The sample consists of 70,000 to 100,000 clones, 65% to 70% of them appearing once. The V gene is TRBV29-1, the J gene TRBJ1-1, with unresolved D. Sequencing input: PBMCs. The TCR was taken from a woman in her forties or fifties in good health and CMV-seropositive. CDR3 sequence: CSVAFDSLIGTEAFF. As DNA, the CDR3 is TGCAGCGTGGCCTTCGACTCCCTAATAGGAACTGAAGCTTTCTTT.